Sequencing of this T cell receptor beta chain was carried out in a study of technical replicates of blood from a handful of donors. The method was immunoSEQ multiplex PCR; TCRdb's version includes in-frame clones alone and lacks a portion of them. Of more than 65,000 clones in the sample, around four fifths were seen once. This CDR3 is 13 amino acids long. The ends lost 6 bases at V and 1 base at J; junction bases unmatched: 5. Germline-derived CDR1 and CDR2 are SQVTM and ANQGSEA. Sequencing was carried out using PBMCs. This TCR came from a human donor in good health. Some clones in this sample may be carry-over from other donors' samples. The rearrangement joins TRBV29-1 to TRBJ1-1, with 7 bases identical to TRBD1. This chain's CDR3 is CSVRDRANTEAFF. The CDR3, as DNA: TGCAGCGTGCGTGACAGGGCGAACACTGAAGCTTTCTTT.